The 29 T cell receptor beta chains below were found in one sample sequenced in a study of T cell changes during pregnancy in multiple sclerosis. The repertoire was sequenced with immunoSEQ multiplex PCR; TCRdb's copy has only in-frame clones and lacks some. Of about 83,000 clones in the sample, about 90% are singletons; the top ten hold 3.5% to 4%. The sequencing used PBMCs, collected in the first trimester of pregnancy. These receptor sequences come from a female donor in good health, serving as a control in a pregnancy study. Some clones in this sample may be carry-over from other donors' samples.

The V gene is TRBV28, the J gene TRBJ2-3; 11 bases are shared with TRBD2. Losses at the gene ends were 2 bases for V and 0 bases for J; bases not matched to a gene: 4. Germline-derived CDR1 and CDR2 are MDHEN and SYDVKM. CDR3 length equals 17 residues. The CDR3 DNA follows: TGTGCCAGCAGTTTAACCCCTAGCGGGGGGAGCACAGATACGCAGTATTTT. It encodes CASSLTPSGGSTDTQYF. The entire variable domain, with the rest obtained from reference TRBV28 and TRBJ2-3, is as follows: DVKVTQSSRYLVKRTGEKVFLECVQDMDHENMFWYRQDPGLGLRLIYFSYDVKMKEKGDIPEGYSVSREKKERFSLILESASTNQTSMYLCASSLTPSGGSTDTQYFGPGTRLTVL.

By share of the sample, this clone is medium-sized. The chain couples TRBV7-6 to TRBJ1-1; 9 bases map to TRBD1. Germline assignment: CDR1 SGHVS and CDR2 FNYEAQ. V lost 5 bases, J lost 5 bases, and 9 bases stayed unmatched. This CDR3 region has 15 residues. CDR3 in DNA: TGTGCCAGCAGCGTGGACGGGACAGGGTTGACTGAAGCTTTCTTT. It specifies CASSVDGTGLTEAFF. Supplemented by reference TRBV7-6 and TRBJ1-1, the full variable domain reads GAGVSQSPRYKVTKRGQDVALRCDPISGHVSLYWYRQALGQGPEFLTYFNYEAQQDKSGLPNDRFSAERPEGSISTLTIQRTEQRDSAMYRCASSVDGTGLTEAFFGQGTRLTVV.

The V call is TRBV6-1, the J call TRBJ2-7; the match to TRBD1 covers 8 bases. Germline loops: CDR1 MNHNS, CDR2 SASEGT. The CDR3 sequence is 13 residues long. V shed 11 bases, J shed 4 bases, and the junction held 10 bases outside the gene matches. The chain's CDR3 is CAANPGQGYEQYF. The CDR3 nucleotides are TGTGCCGCAAACCCTGGACAGGGTTACGAGCAGTACTTC.

The chain is built from TRBV2 and TRBJ2-7; weak D call: TRBD2 (6 bases). Trimming left V 4 bases short and J 0 bases short, with 10 bases between. Germline V gene lookup returns CDR1 SNHLY and CDR2 FYNNEI. The CDR3 spans 14 residues. The CDR3 protein is CASSAVSGSYEQYF. CDR3 coding DNA: TGTGCCAGCAGTGCGGTTAGCGGCTCCTACGAGCAGTACTTC.

The chain combines TRBV7-2 with TRBJ2-3, with TRBD2 identical over 9 bases. This CDR3 is 14 amino acids long. Germline V gene lookup returns CDR1 SGHTA and CDR2 FQGNSA. V shed 5 bases and J 1 base; nucleotides not matched to a gene: 1. CDR3 region: CASSRTSGTDTQYF. CDR3 sequence (DNA): TGTGCCAGCAGCAGGACTAGCGGCACAGATACGCAGTATTTT.

V is TRBV28 and J is TRBJ2-3; 7 nucleotides align to TRBD2. The J segment lost 2 bases and the V segment lost 5 bases, leaving 7 bases of the junction unmatched. The germline V gene encodes CDR1 MDHEN and CDR2 SYDVKM. This CDR3 region has 15 residues. The chain's CDR3 is CASSLRGGYTDTQYF. The CDR3 coding sequence is TGTGCCAGCAGTCTCCGCGGGGGATACACAGATACGCAGTATTTT.

V usage is TRBV6-1 and J usage is TRBJ1-1; D call uncertain. Trimming took off 3 bases at V and 3 bases at J, with 11 bases between the two ends. From germline, CDR1 is MNHNS and CDR2 SASEGT. The length of the CDR3 is 14 residues. CDR3 coding DNA: TGTGCCAGCAGTGAGCGAGGGTGGGACACTGAAGCTTTCTTT. Translated, it gives CASSERGWDTEAFF.

The CDR3 DNA follows: TGTGCCAGCAGCTTAGAACGGGGACAGGGGGTGAAAGATACGCAGTATTTT. This sequence encodes CASSLERGQGVKDTQYF. The V gene is TRBV13, the J gene TRBJ2-3; 11 bases agree with TRBD1. This CDR3 spans 17 amino acids. The V gene's germline CDR1 is PRHDT and CDR2 FYEKMQ (reference sequence). Unmatched junction bases numbered 8, after V lost 1 base and J lost 5 bases.

This sequence joins TRBV7-9 and TRBJ1-5, with 7 bases identical to TRBD1. The CDR3 has 17 residues. CDR1 is SEHNR, CDR2 FQNEAQ, per germline (reference sequence). V was clipped by 4 bases and J by 0 bases; unmatched bases: 9. The DNA of the CDR3 is TGTGCCAGCAGCTCGGACAGGCCCCCTACTAGCAATCAGCCCCAGCATTTT. This gives the protein CASSSDRPPTSNQPQHF.

The rearrangement joins TRBV4-1 to TRBJ2-5, with D perhaps TRBD2 (5 bases). Trimming pared 1 base from V and 7 bases from J, leaving 10 bases between. CDR3 length equals 13 residues. CDR1 and CDR2 from the germline V gene are MGHRA and YSYEKL. The CDR3 coding sequence is TGCGCCAGCAGCCAAGGTCTAGCAGCGACCCAGTACTTC. Its translation is CASSQGLAATQYF.

The chain uses TRBV6-1 and TRBJ1-1; 8 bases map to TRBD1. Per the germline V gene, CDR1 is MNHNS and CDR2 is SASEGT. CDR3 length equals 14 residues. Unmatched junction bases numbered 7, after V lost 3 bases and J lost 7 bases. CDR3 protein: CASSETDRVLEAFF. CDR3 in DNA: TGTGCCAGCAGTGAGACGGACAGGGTGCTTGAAGCTTTCTTT.

This chain joins TRBV2 and TRBJ1-1, with D possibly being TRBD1 (6 bases). The germline V and J ends were trimmed by 5 bases and 11 bases, with 18 bases remaining between them. The V gene's germline CDR1 is SNHLY and CDR2 FYNNEI. This CDR3 contains 13 residues. The DNA for the CDR3 is TGTGCCAGCAGTCTCGTGGGGGCTCCCGAGGCTTTCTTT. It encodes CASSLVGAPEAFF. The full variable domain, with the rest looked up from reference TRBV2 and TRBJ1-1, is EPEVTQTPSHQVTQMGQEVILRCVPISNHLYFYWYRQILGQKVEFLVSFYNNEISEKSEIFDDQFSVERPDGSNFTLKIRSTKLEDSAMYFCASSLVGAPEAFFGQGTRLTVV.

This clone showed up just once. The rearrangement uses TRBV5-6 and TRBJ2-5; D perhaps matches TRBD1 (6 bases). The end of the DNA is better explained by TRBJ2-7, so the J call may be wrong. This CDR3 has 16 residues. Germline assignment: CDR1 SGHDT and CDR2 YYEEEE. For the CDR3, the DNA is TGTGCCAGCAGCTCGGTAAGGGACAATACACGGGGCGAGCAGTACTTC. Encoded protein: CASSSVRDNTRGEQYF.

The CDR3 spells CASSFGTGAYEQYF. Written as DNA, the CDR3 is TGTGCCAGCAGCTTCGGGACAGGGGCCTACGAGCAGTACTTC. The chain employs TRBV7-9 and TRBJ2-7; 10 nucleotides line up with TRBD1. Germline lookup yields CDR1 SEHNR and CDR2 FQNEAQ (reference sequence). Trimming took 3 bases from V and 2 from J; bases not matched to a gene: 1. The CDR3 loop spans 14 amino acids.

The chain recombines TRBV7-2 with TRBJ2-7; 11 bases are shared with TRBD2. The germline V gene encodes CDR1 SGHTA and CDR2 FQGNSA. With 4 bases clipped from V and 3 bases from J, the junction kept 5 bases outside the gene matches. The CDR3 has 15 amino acids. The CDR3 region has the DNA TGTGCCAGCAGCTCCGCTCTAGCGGGAGGCTACGAGCAGTACTTC. This encodes CASSSALAGGYEQYF.

J is TRBJ1-1 and V is TRBV4-1; TRBD1 is a possible D gene (5 bases). This CDR3 spans 15 amino acids. The V end lost 3 bases, the J end lost 1 base, and 12 bases lay between the germline ends. In germline, CDR1 is MGHRA, CDR2 YSYEKL. The CDR3 region has the DNA TGCGCCAGCAGCCATCCCCAGGGCCGGAACACTGAAGCTTTCTTT. It is translated as CASSHPQGRNTEAFF.

This chain uses TRBV5-1 with TRBJ1-1, with D possibly being TRBD1 (5 bases). With 4 bases removed from V and 3 bases from J, the gap between germline ends came to 10 bases. The CDR3 loop spans 13 amino acids. Germline V gives CDR1 SGHRS, CDR2 YFSETQ. The CDR3 DNA reads as TGCGCCAGCAGCCTACCACAGGACACTGAAGCTTTCTTT. It is translated as CASSLPQDTEAFF.

The V call is TRBV6-1, the J call TRBJ1-1; D is possibly TRBD1 (6 bases). Germline CDR1 and CDR2: MNHNS and SASEGT. V dropped 4 bases and J dropped 0 bases, with 15 bases sitting between them. CDR3 size: 16 residues. The CDR3 coding sequence is TGTGCCAGCAGTGCCCTACTTTGGACAGTGAACACTGAAGCTTTCTTT. Translating it yields CASSALLWTVNTEAFF.

The V and J genes are TRBV29-1 and TRBJ1-2; unclear D gene. The germline V gene has CDR1 SQVTM and CDR2 ANQGSEA. The CDR3 totals 12 residues. Trimming removed 1 base at V and 2 bases at J, with 5 bases between. As DNA, the CDR3 is TGCAGCGTTGAAGTCTCCAACTATGGCTACACCTTC. Residues: CSVEVSNYGYTF. The entire variable domain, with the rest obtained from reference TRBV29-1 and TRBJ1-2, is as follows: SAVISQKPSRDICQRGTSLTIQCQVDSQVTMMFWYRQQPGQSLTLIATANQGSEATYESGFVIDKFPISRPNLTFSTLTVSNMSPEDSSIYLCSVEVSNYGYTFGSGTRLTVV.

The rearrangement joins TRBV2 to TRBJ2-3; 7 bases agree with TRBD1. Germline values: CDR1 SNHLY, CDR2 FYNNEI. The CDR3 spans 12 residues. V lost 10 bases and J lost 4; bases outside the gene matches: 5. CDR3 DNA sequence: TGTGCCACGGACAGGTCTGCAGATACGCAGTATTTT. Translated: CATDRSADTQYF.

The V gene is TRBV27, the J gene TRBJ2-3, with TRBD2 matching over 12 bases. V lost 6 bases, J lost 2 bases, and 3 bases stayed unmatched. The CDR3 length is 15 residues. CDR1 is MNHEY and CDR2 is SMNVEV in the germline V gene (reference sequence). The CDR3 region is CASRLAGGNTDTQYF. The CDR3, as DNA: TGTGCCAGCAGACTAGCGGGGGGCAACACAGATACGCAGTATTTT.

The chain couples TRBV4-2 to TRBJ1-1; D unresolved. The CDR3 loop spans 12 amino acids. Germline V gives CDR1 LGHNA, CDR2 YNFKEQ. V was cut by 4 bases and J by 5 bases, with 8 bases left in between. The CDR3 bases are TGTGCCAGCAGCCCGGGGAGGACTGAAGCTTTCTTT. Translated: CASSPGRTEAFF.

The genes are TRBV7-8 and TRBJ1-4; D possibly corresponds to TRBD1 (5 bases). CDR1 and CDR2 from the germline V gene are SGHVS and FQNEAQ. The CDR3 totals 16 residues. Trimming removed 6 bases from V and 7 bases from J, with 21 bases in between. In DNA form, the CDR3 reads TGTGCCAGCAGGCCCCTGGGCCAGGGCTTAGGTGAAAAACTGTTTTTT. This encodes CASRPLGQGLGEKLFF. Using reference TRBV7-8 and TRBJ1-4 for the parts outside the CDR3, the full variable domain is GAGVSQSPRYKVAKRGQDVALRCDPISGHVSLFWYQQALGQGPEFLTYFQNEAQLDKSGLPSDRFFAERPEGSVSTLKIQRTQQEDSAVYLCASRPLGQGLGEKLFFGSGTQLSVL.

The V gene is TRBV18, the J gene TRBJ1-1; 9 nucleotides line up with TRBD1. Trimming cost V 3 bases and J 4 bases; bases outside gene matches: 9. This CDR3 region has 16 residues. CDR1 is KGHSH and CDR2 is LQKENI in the germline V gene. The CDR3: CASSPVRDRVVTEAFF. The CDR3 DNA reads TGTGCCAGCTCACCGGTCCGGGACAGGGTTGTCACTGAAGCTTTCTTT.

The chain recombines TRBV19 with TRBJ2-7; 8 nucleotides agree with TRBD2. With V trimmed by 1 base and J by 5 bases, 4 bases remained unmatched. Germline V gene sequence: CDR1 LNHDA, CDR2 SQIVND (reference sequence). This CDR3 is built from 14 residues. The CDR3 spells CASSIAKRENEQYF. Written as DNA, the CDR3 is TGTGCCAGTAGTATAGCAAAGCGGGAGAACGAGCAGTACTTC. The whole variable domain, remainder taken from reference TRBV19 and TRBJ2-7, is DGGITQSPKYLFRKEGQNVTLSCEQNLNHDAMYWYRQDPGQGLRLIYYSQIVNDFQKGDIAEGYSVSREKKESFPLTVTSAQKNPTAFYLCASSIAKRENEQYFGPGTRLTVT.

The rearrangement joins TRBV5-1 to TRBJ1-1, with D tentatively TRBD1 (6 bases). The V end was cut by 4 bases, the J end by 3 bases, with 16 bases between. The CDR3 has 15 residues. From germline, CDR1 is SGHRS and CDR2 YFSETQ. CDR3 sequence reads: CASSARRGEDTEAFF. The CDR3 bases are TGCGCCAGCAGCGCACGCAGGGGTGAGGACACTGAAGCTTTCTTT.

This clone was detected only once. This rearrangement joins TRBV7-3 to TRBJ2-2; the match to TRBD2 covers 11 bases. There are 15 residues in the CDR3. Germline lookup yields CDR1 SGHTA and CDR2 FQGTGA. V shed 5 bases and J 5 bases; nucleotides not matched to a gene: 4. The CDR3 spells CASSRGTSGTGELFF. The CDR3, as DNA: TGTGCCAGCAGCCGTGGGACTAGCGGAACCGGGGAGCTGTTTTTT.

This clone was observed a single time. The rearrangement joins TRBV4-1 to TRBJ1-5, with D possibly TRBD1 on 6 matching bases. This CDR3 region has 14 residues. Germline loops: CDR1 MGHRA, CDR2 YSYEKL. Trimming took 0 bases from V and 7 from J, leaving 10 bases between them. CDR3 coding DNA: TGCGCCAGCAGCCAAGAGGTCAGGGGCCAGCCCCAGCATTTT. Protein sequence: CASSQEVRGQPQHF.

In its sample, this clone was seen once. The chain employs TRBV6-1 and TRBJ2-1, with 8 bases that match TRBD2. In germline, CDR1 is MNHNS, CDR2 SASEGT. This CDR3 region has 14 residues. Trimming removed 3 bases from V and 8 bases from J; junction bases left unmatched: 6. CDR3 DNA sequence: TGTGCCAGCAGTGACGGGGGGGCCATAGATGAGCAGTTCTTC. It yields the protein CASSDGGAIDEQFF.